This T cell receptor beta chain was recovered during a study of T-cell reconstitution after alpha-beta-depleted transplantation in children listed by TCRdb under 2016. As for the study more broadly: Using TCR repertoire profiling, the study followed T-cell immune reconstitution in a quantitative way in children after TCRalphabeta/CD19-depleted allogeneic hematopoietic cell transplantation.

The library was produced with PCR. The run used an Illumina HiSeq 2500. To normalize quantification of the TCRbeta repertoire, the TCR libraries were built with molecular barcoding that relied on unique molecular identifiers. The public reads were run again by TCRdb, first through fastp at Q25 and then through MiXCR, and only productive beta chains were kept. Each entry merges the rows of one CDR3 protein and shows their most common DNA and genes. This sample has some 640,000 distinct CDR3 sequences in its table, and over 15% of those were observed once. Approximately 1.1% of the sample goes to the ten largest clones. Concerning this clonotype: Its antigen remains unidentified. No base quality information exists; no much larger clone differs at one position.

The CDR3 holds 15 amino acids from the cysteine to the phenylalanine. Only the CDR3 portion is preserved as DNA: 45 bases, with reading frame beginning at the first base. According to the germline V gene, CDR1 reads MDHEN and CDR2 reads SYDVKM. V lost 2 bases and J lost 3 bases, and the count of bases not matched to a germline gene is 4. The sequence was collected from a human donor who donated a stem cell graft to a child with acute myeloid leukemia. Here the sequenced sample was PBMCs from the stem cell graft donor, taken from the stem cell graft. This chain is built from TRBV28 and TRBJ1-5; 7 central bases correspond to TRBD1. The nucleotide sequence reads as follows: TGTGCCAGCAGTTTACCCGGGACAGTCAATCAGCCCCAGCATTTT. It encodes CASSLPGTVNQPQHF.